This T cell receptor (beta chain) was captured by sequencing in a study of T-cell reconstitution after alpha-beta-depleted transplantation in children. Preparation of the TCRbeta library involved a method that used unique molecular identifiers. From the PCR reads, TCRdb called clonotypes with MiXCR, one entry per CDR3 protein. The repertoire holds about 230,000 distinct CDR3 sequences, approximately 10% seen once, with 28% in the top ten. Whole-study results and caveats: Surviving recipient T cells and thymic progenitors accounted for the high day-60 TCRbeta diversity observed in some patients. Expanded graft clones, several hundred of them, were reportedly the source of alpha-beta T cells about two months after transplant. T cells produced anew were the main source of T-cell counts and diversity one year after transplant.

The CDR3 runs 16 residues. V gave up 0 bases and J gave up 7 bases; unmatched junction bases: 12. This clonotype has ten or more counts. Its antigen is not known. The material was PBMCs, obtained before TCRalphabeta/CD19-depleted stem cell transplant. The chain recombines TRBV23-1 with TRBJ2-7; 7 bases match TRBD1. TRBV23-1 is noted as an ORF with a role that remains uncertain. This clonotype was obtained from a child in the first two years of life with acute myeloid leukemia, due to receive a stem cell transplant. DNA for the CDR3: TGCGCCAGCAGTCAATCGAGGACAGGAGAGACTGGGGAGCAGTACTTC. Translating it yields CASSQSRTGETGEQYF.